This T cell receptor beta chain was identified in a study of Ad26.COV2.S vaccination and SARS-CoV-2 variants. As for the study in general: Vaccine-arm donor from the placebo-controlled COV1001 Ad26.COV2.S trial. Study-wide findings and caveats: People who got the vaccine had more spike-specific TCR breadth than people who got placebo. The TCR breadth and depth analyses may have produced an underestimate of total T cell responses.

Generated by immunoSEQ multiplex PCR, the TCRdb table keeps only in-frame clones and is missing some. The table includes about 220,000 clones, around 87% detected once. Documented treatment: 15 to 20 received Ad26.COV2.S at low or high dose, single or two shots; roughly 5 received placebo; per-sample allocation not given. Sampling was performed 63 days after the first vaccine or placebo injection. V lost 3 bases, J lost 4 bases, and 4 bases lay in between. Germline V CDR1 and CDR2: MGHDK, SYGVNS. The CDR3 is 13 amino acids. Turning to this clone: Its antigen is undetermined.

Sample: peripheral blood, taken in a trial of Ad26.COV2.S vaccine versus placebo. The clonotype comes from a person between 18 and 65 years old who received the Ad26.COV2.S COVID-19 vaccine or a placebo. The chain employs TRBV25-1 and TRBJ1-6; D remains ambiguous. The CDR3 here is CASSDRYNSPLHF. CDR3 bases: TGTGCCAGCAGTGACCGGTATAATTCACCCCTCCACTTT. Full variable domain (outside the CDR3, taken from reference TRBV25-1 and TRBJ1-6): EADIYQTPRYLVIGTGKKITLECSQTMGHDKMYWYQQDPGMELHLIHYSYGVNSTEKGDLSSESTVSRIRTEHFPLTLESARPSHTSQYLCASSDRYNSPLHFGNGTRLTVT.